Each of the 19 T cell receptor beta chains below was sequenced from the same sample in a study of blood T cell repertoires in COVID-19 (dated by TCRdb to 2020 to 2022). Libraries were built with the immunoSEQ multiplex PCR assay. TCRdb re-hosts the immuneACCESS table, in-frame sequences only. Its copies lack some clones; in the studies checked, an unresolved V gene accounts for under half of them, and the cause for the rest is not known. In all, the sample holds around 250,000 clones, and around 86% of those were seen once. The top ten constitute approximately 6.2% of the sample. Specimen: peripheral blood. Receptors originate from an elderly woman with COVID-19, enrolled during active disease.

The chain has TRBV6-2 or TRBV6-3 and TRBJ1-1; no firm D call. CDR3 length: 13 amino acids. Per germline, CDR1 MNHEY and CDR2 SVGEGT. V shed 0 bases and J shed 7 bases, with 9 bases lying between them. The CDR3 is CASSYSSPYEAFF. The CDR3 nucleotides read TGTGCCAGCAGTTACTCGAGTCCCTATGAAGCTTTCTTT.

This rearrangement joins TRBV5-1 to TRBJ1-4, with TRBD1 identical over 10 bases. V trimming: 4 bases; J trimming: 8 bases; junction bases outside the gene matches: 8. The CDR3 has 15 residues. CDR1 and CDR2 (germline): SGHRS, YFSETQ. The DNA for the CDR3 is TGCGCCAGCAGCCAACCCGGACAGGGGGGGGAAAAACTGTTTTTT. Its protein product is CASSQPGQGGEKLFF.

This chain connects TRBV16 to TRBJ1-1; a possible D gene is TRBD1 (6 bases). This CDR3 region has 14 residues. Looked up from germline, CDR1 is KGHSY and CDR2 is FQNENV. Between the trimmed V and J ends, which lost 2 bases and 6 bases, there was a span of 13 bases. CDR3: CASSQTMKGAEAFF. DNA for the CDR3: TGTGCCAGCAGCCAAACGATGAAGGGGGCTGAAGCTTTCTTT.

Only one count was recorded for this clone. J is TRBJ2-1 and V is TRBV7-2; TRBD1 matches at 7 bases. J was trimmed by 6 bases and V by 6 bases; bases with no gene match: 8. Germline loops: CDR1 SGHTA, CDR2 FQGNSA. The CDR3 is 14 residues long. The CDR3 DNA sequence: TGTGCCAGCAGGAGACAGGGAAACGGCAATGAGCAGTTCTTC. It specifies CASRRQGNGNEQFF.

The chain couples TRBV30 to TRBJ1-2, with a weak D call TRBD1 (6 bases). V was cut by 0 bases and J by 2 bases, with 19 bases left in between. Germline CDR1 GTSNPN, CDR2 SVGIG (reference sequence). The CDR3 consists of 17 residues. CDR3 bases: TGTGCCTGGAGTGTAGGGGGGGCTCCTGGAGGGAACTATGGCTACACCTTC. Its protein is CAWSVGGAPGGNYGYTF.

The genes are TRBV6-5 and TRBJ1-4, with no clear D. Per germline, CDR1 MNHEY and CDR2 SVGAGI. This CDR3 contains 13 residues. Trimming pared 3 bases from V and 4 bases from J, leaving 6 bases between. CDR3 in DNA: TGTGCCAGCAGTTATATAGATAATGAAAAACTGTTTTTT. Translated: CASSYIDNEKLFF.

The rearrangement uses TRBV7-6 and TRBJ2-7, with TRBD1 matching over 7 bases. CDR1 and CDR2 from the germline V gene are SGHVS and FNYEAQ. V lost 1 base to trimming and J lost 1 base; unmatched junction nucleotides: 4. The CDR3 extends over 15 amino acids. CDR3 sequence reads: CASSLGTGDSYEQYV. CDR3 DNA: TGTGCCAGCAGCTTAGGCACAGGGGATTCCTACGAGCAGTACGTC.

The chain links TRBV5-1 to TRBJ2-7, with TRBD1 matching 8 bases. CDR1 SGHRS and CDR2 YFSETQ come from the germline V gene. The CDR3 consists of 16 residues. V shed 5 bases and J 1 base; nucleotides not matched to a gene: 11. The CDR3 spells CASSNITGGTSYEQYF. The CDR3 DNA follows: TGCGCCAGCAGTAATATTACAGGGGGAACTTCCTACGAGCAGTACTTC.

The J gene is TRBJ2-7, the V gene TRBV27; D perhaps matches TRBD2 (5 bases). Trimming left V 2 bases short and J 2 bases short, with 13 bases between. The CDR3 is 15 amino acids. Germline values: CDR1 MNHEY, CDR2 SMNVEV (reference sequence). CDR3 in amino acids: CASSLEQLGAYEQYF. In DNA, the CDR3 is TGTGCCAGCAGTTTAGAACAGTTGGGAGCCTACGAGCAGTACTTC.

CDR3 loop: CSANERQGDRADTQYF. The CDR3 DNA reads as TGCAGTGCTAATGAAAGGCAGGGGGATCGGGCAGATACGCAGTATTTT. The chain joins TRBV20-1 to TRBJ2-3, with 7 bases aligning to TRBD1. In germline, CDR1 is DFQATT, CDR2 SNEGSKA (reference sequence). V was clipped by 4 bases and J by 4 bases; unmatched bases: 14. The CDR3 has 16 amino acids.

This sequence joins TRBV10-3 and TRBJ2-5, with D tentatively TRBD2 (7 bases). The CDR3 length is 14 residues. Trimming shortened V by 10 bases and J by 3 bases, and 18 bases separated the two germline ends. The germline CDR1 and CDR2 sequences are ENHRY and SYGVKD. The CDR3 coding sequence is TGTGCCACCCGGAAGGGAGGGGGGGAAGAGACCCAGTACTTC. This translates into CATRKGGGEETQYF.

The J gene is TRBJ2-6, the V gene TRBV9, with 9 bases that match TRBD1. Germline V gives CDR1 SGDLS, CDR2 YYNGEE. The CDR3 runs to 17 residues. The ends lost 3 bases at V and 0 bases at J; junction bases unmatched: 4. The CDR3 loop reads CASSADRGSSGANVLTF. For the CDR3, the DNA is TGTGCCAGCAGCGCAGACAGGGGGAGCTCTGGGGCCAACGTCCTGACTTTC.

This clone appeared a single time. The chain carries TRBV4-1 and TRBJ1-3; weak D call: TRBD1 (5 bases). CDR1 is MGHRA and CDR2 is YSYEKL in the germline V gene. This CDR3 spans 18 amino acids. The ends were cut back, 0 bases at V and 0 bases at J, with 15 bases in the middle. Here the CDR3 reads CASSQDREARASGNTIYF. For the CDR3, the DNA is TGCGCCAGCAGCCAAGACAGGGAGGCCCGCGCCTCTGGAAACACCATATATTTT.

The chain is built from TRBV11-2 and TRBJ2-7; 9 nucleotides agree with TRBD1. V lost 4 bases and J lost 3; bases outside the gene matches: 4. The CDR3 loop spans 14 amino acids. Germline values: CDR1 SGHAT, CDR2 FQNNGV. The CDR3 spells CASSYDRGVYEQYF. In DNA form, the CDR3 reads TGTGCCAGCAGCTACGACAGGGGGGTCTACGAGCAGTACTTC. Full variable domain (outside the CDR3, taken from reference TRBV11-2 and TRBJ2-7): EAGVAQSPRYKIIEKRQSVAFWCNPISGHATLYWYQQILGQGPKLLIQFQNNGVVDDSQLPKDRFSAERLKGVDSTLKIQPAKLEDSAVYLCASSYDRGVYEQYFGPGTRLTVT.

The gene calls are TRBV27 and TRBJ1-1; 12 nucleotides agree with TRBD1. CDR3 size: 15 residues. CDR1 and CDR2 (germline): MNHEY, SMNVEV (reference sequence). J was trimmed by 10 bases and V by 0 bases; bases with no gene match: 6. The CDR3 DNA is TGTGCCAGCAGTTTATCGGGACAGGGGGCACCGCGAGCTTTCTTT. Its translation is CASSLSGQGAPRAFF.

J is TRBJ2-5 and V is TRBV5-1, with TRBD2 identical over 11 bases. CDR1 is SGHRS and CDR2 is YFSETQ in the germline V gene. The CDR3 length is 17 residues. V shed 3 bases, J shed 3 bases, and the junction held 10 bases outside the gene matches. The CDR3 region is CASSSLLPSGGKETQYF. CDR3 sequence (DNA): TGCGCCAGCAGCTCCCTCCTCCCTAGCGGGGGGAAAGAGACCCAGTACTTC.

Written as DNA, the CDR3 is TGTGCCAGCTGGGACAGGATTAACTATGGCTACACCTTC. This sequence encodes CASWDRINYGYTF. The chain has TRBV6-6 and TRBJ1-2, with 8 nucleotides matching TRBD1. The CDR3 is made up of 13 amino acids. Germline V CDR1 and CDR2: MNHNY, SVGAGI (reference sequence). J gave up 1 base and V 8 bases, and 3 bases lay outside the gene matches.

The gene calls are TRBV7-9 and TRBJ1-4; 9 bases align to TRBD1. Looked up from germline, CDR1 is SEHNR and CDR2 is FQNEAQ (reference sequence). J was trimmed by 6 bases and V by 1 base; bases with no gene match: 3. The CDR3 is 15 residues long. The CDR3 here is CASSLGDRDYEKLFF. DNA for the CDR3: TGTGCCAGCAGCTTAGGGGACAGGGACTATGAAAAACTGTTTTTT.

The chain has TRBV5-5 and TRBJ2-5; D remains ambiguous. Germline values: CDR1 SGHKS, CDR2 YYEKEE (reference sequence). The V end lost 0 bases, the J end lost 5 bases, and 8 bases lay between the germline ends. This CDR3 comprises 13 residues. The CDR3 sequence is CASSLAVRETQYF. Here the CDR3 DNA reads TGTGCCAGCAGCTTGGCGGTGAGGGAGACCCAGTACTTC.